This T cell receptor beta chain was captured by sequencing in a study of T-cell memory formation after mild COVID-19. Germline V gives CDR1 SEHNR, CDR2 FQNEAQ (reference sequence). CDR3 length: 21 amino acids. V lost 7 bases, J lost 2 bases, and 23 bases stayed unmatched. TCRdb used MiXCR to reprocess the 5' RACE reads, holding one entry per CDR3 protein. The sample holds 150,000 or so distinct CDR3 sequences, around 15% seen once. The TCR comes from an adult woman who had mild COVID-19 (a few samples of this study predate the infection). Cell type and time point are not known. The V and J genes are TRBV7-9 and TRBJ2-6, with 7 bases lining up with TRBD1. The sample taken for sequencing was PBMCs or a T cell subset sorted from them (not recorded which). In nucleotides, the CDR3 is TGTGCCAGCATCTCCCGGTTTAAACAGGGGCCCTCGGGTCCTGGGGCCAACGTCCTGACTTTC. Amino acid sequence: CASISRFKQGPSGPGANVLTF.